This T cell receptor (beta chain) was sequenced during a study of shared clonotypes between healthy human individuals. The CDR3 consists of 12 residues. J was trimmed by 4 bases and V by 10 bases; bases with no gene match: 6. From germline, CDR1 is LNHDA and CDR2 SQIVND (reference sequence). This table comes from immunoSEQ multiplex PCR, and its TCRdb copy is limited to in-frame clones, with some not included. The sample lists some 1,100,000 clones; about 84% were seen once. The chain joins TRBV19 to TRBJ2-7, with 8 bases that match TRBD1. The sequencing sample was made of memory CD4+ T cells from PBMCs. Stated subset: CD45RA-negative fraction. The receptor's source is a man in his late teens or twenties in good health. Some clones in this sample may be carry-over from other donors' samples. CDR3 region: CATSDRGYEQYF. Written as DNA, the CDR3 is TGTGCCACCTCAGACAGGGGTTACGAGCAGTACTTC.